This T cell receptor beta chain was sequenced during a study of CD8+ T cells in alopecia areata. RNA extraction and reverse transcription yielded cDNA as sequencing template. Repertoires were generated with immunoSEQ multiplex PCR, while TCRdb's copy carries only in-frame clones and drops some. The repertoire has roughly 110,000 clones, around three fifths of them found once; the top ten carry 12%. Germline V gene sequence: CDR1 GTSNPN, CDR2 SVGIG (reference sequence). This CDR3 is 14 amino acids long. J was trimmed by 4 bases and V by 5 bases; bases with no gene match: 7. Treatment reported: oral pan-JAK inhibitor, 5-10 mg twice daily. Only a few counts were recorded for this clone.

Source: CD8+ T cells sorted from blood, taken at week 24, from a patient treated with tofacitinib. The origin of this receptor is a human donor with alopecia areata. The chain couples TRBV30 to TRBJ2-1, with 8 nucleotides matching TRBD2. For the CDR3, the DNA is TGTGCCTGGTCGGGGGGGCCACCGTACAATGAGCAGTTCTTC. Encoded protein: CAWSGGPPYNEQFF. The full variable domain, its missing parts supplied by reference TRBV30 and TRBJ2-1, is SQTIHQWPATLVQPVGSPLSLECTVEGTSNPNLYWYRQAAGRGLQLLFYSVGIGQISSEVPQNLSASRPQDRQFILSSKKLLLSDSGFYLCAWSGGPPYNEQFFGPGTRLTVL.